Following are 27 T cell receptor beta chains from one sample sequenced in a study of regulatory T cells in long-lasting Graves disease. In building TCR beta libraries, iRepertoire HTBI primers were used together with Arm-PCR of CDR3 regions. TCRdb recomputed calls from the multiplex PCR reads with MiXCR, one row per CDR3 protein. Of 360,000 or so distinct CDR3 sequences in the sample, 16% were seen once. The sample's time point: newly diagnosed GD, antithyroid drugs for less than 3 months. RNA extracted from PBMCs served as the sequencing template. The sample was also reused in another study, on T cells in Graves' hyperthyroidism and ophthalmopathy.

Sequenced here: peripheral blood mononuclear cells (PBMCs), sampled at new diagnosis, from a patient treated with antithyroid drugs. The receptors originated from a man aged 40-55 years with Graves disease.

This clonotype was picked up many times. The chain links TRBV20-1 to TRBJ2-5; D is perhaps TRBD1 (5 bases). The CDR3 runs 14 residues. With 3 bases removed from V and 5 bases from J, the gap between germline ends came to 16 bases. Germline V gene sequence: CDR1 DFQATT, CDR2 SNEGSKA (reference sequence). CDR3: CSASVPGLPETQYF. DNA of the CDR3: TGCAGTGCTAGTGTCCCAGGGCTGCCGGAGACCCAGTACTTC.

There are many counts of this clonotype. This rearrangement joins TRBV2 to TRBJ2-3, with a possible D match to TRBD2 (6 bases). The V gene's germline CDR1 is SNHLY and CDR2 FYNNEI. Trimming took off 4 bases at V and 3 bases at J, with 8 bases between the two ends. This CDR3 spans 13 amino acids. The chain's CDR3 is CASSGLVTDTQYF. CDR3 bases: TGTGCCAGCAGTGGACTAGTGACAGATACGCAGTATTTT.

This chain joins TRBV5-5 and TRBJ2-3; possible D gene TRBD1, 5 bases. Trimming took off 3 bases at V and 1 base at J, with 9 bases between the two ends. The CDR3 runs to 14 residues. Germline CDR1 SGHKS, CDR2 YYEKEE (reference sequence). The CDR3 here is CASSYQGGTDTQYF. The CDR3 DNA is TGTGCCAGCAGCTACCAAGGGGGCACAGATACGCAGTATTTT. Looking up the rest from reference TRBV5-5 and TRBJ2-3 gives the full variable domain: DAGVTQSPTHLIKTRGQQVTLRCSPISGHKSVSWYQQVLGQGPQFIFQYYEKEERGRGNFPDRFSARQFPNYSSELNVNALLLGDSALYLCASSYQGGTDTQYFGPGTRLTVL.

This clonotype has ten or more counts. The chain links TRBV11-2 to TRBJ2-4; D is possibly TRBD1 or TRBD2 (5 bases each). V was cut by 8 bases and J by 3 bases, with 11 bases left in between. This CDR3 spans 13 amino acids. Germline CDR1 and CDR2: SGHAT and FQNNGV. This CDR3 reads CASRGAGKNIQYF. The CDR3 DNA follows: TGTGCCAGCCGGGGCGCAGGCAAAAACATTCAGTACTTC.

This clonotype showed up many times. The J gene is TRBJ1-1, the V gene TRBV28; D is unclear. This CDR3 has 13 residues. V lost 7 bases, J lost 1 base, and 10 bases lay in between. Germline V gene sequence: CDR1 MDHEN, CDR2 SYDVKM. The CDR3 bases are TGTGCCAGCAACCGTCCGGAGAACACTGAAGCTTTCTTT. Translated: CASNRPENTEAFF.

This clonotype was seen ten or more times. The V call is TRBV10-3, the J call TRBJ1-6; D is unresolved. This CDR3 has 14 residues. CDR1 is ENHRY and CDR2 is SYGVKD in the germline V gene. Trimming took off 3 bases at V and 6 bases at J, with 9 bases between the two ends. The CDR3 DNA reads as TGTGCCATCAGTGACCGGACCGTTAATTCACCCCTCCACTTT. Translation gives CAISDRTVNSPLHF.

This clonotype was counted ten times or more. The chain uses TRBV2 and TRBJ2-3, with 12 bases fitting TRBD2. Germline V CDR1 and CDR2: SNHLY, FYNNEI. CDR3 length: 16 amino acids. With 9 bases clipped from V and 2 bases from J, the junction kept 9 bases outside the gene matches. The CDR3 DNA is TGTGCCAGAGTGGCGGGACTAGCGGGCCACACAGATACGCAGTATTTT. This codes for CARVAGLAGHTDTQYF.

This clonotype was found a few times. V is TRBV7-9 and J is TRBJ1-4, with a tentative D call TRBD1 (5 bases). This CDR3 contains 15 residues. Germline-derived CDR1 and CDR2 are SEHNR and FQNEAQ (reference sequence). V lost 5 bases and J lost 9, with 19 bases in between. CDR3 nucleotide sequence: TGTGCCAGCAGCGTCCTCCGGGACCGGGATAAAAAACTGTTTTTT. This gives the protein CASSVLRDRDKKLFF.

This clonotype was observed at least ten times. The chain has TRBV6-1 and TRBJ2-3; TRBD2 matches 8 bases. The CDR3 is 13 amino acids. Germline V gives CDR1 MNHNS, CDR2 SASEGT. J gave up 9 bases and V 2 bases, and 4 bases lay outside the gene matches. The CDR3 DNA reads TGTGCCAGCAGTGAAAGCGGGGGTCTAACGCAGTATTTT. As protein: CASSESGGLTQYF.

With respect to this clonotype: A junction end diverges from the germline sequence, so it may reflect a read error. CDR3: CTSSFSQGWAYNEQFF. The CDR3 coding sequence is TGTACCAGCAGCTTCTCCCAGGGATGGGCCTACAATGAGCAGTTCTTC. The gene calls are TRBV7-9 and TRBJ2-1; weak D call: TRBD1 (5 bases). Germline CDR1 is SEHNR and CDR2 is FQNEAQ (reference sequence). There are 16 residues in the CDR3.

This sequence joins TRBV5-1 and TRBJ1-2; D gene unclear. V was cut by 0 bases and J by 0 bases, with 6 bases left in between. The CDR3 has 14 amino acids. CDR1 is SGHRS and CDR2 is YFSETQ in the germline V gene. As DNA, the CDR3 is TGCGCCAGCAGCTTGGGCACCTCTAACTATGGCTACACCTTC. It is translated as CASSLGTSNYGYTF.

This clonotype appeared many times. The gene calls are TRBV5-1 and TRBJ2-7; 9 nucleotides align to TRBD1. The CDR3 has 14 residues. Per the germline V gene, CDR1 is SGHRS and CDR2 is YFSETQ. J lost 7 bases, V lost 4 bases, and 9 bases had no gene match. The CDR3 DNA reads TGCGCCAGCAGCCTTCGACAGGGGGGAAGGGAGCAGTACTTC. Translation gives CASSLRQGGREQYF. The whole variable domain, remainder taken from reference TRBV5-1 and TRBJ2-7, is KAGVTQTPRYLIKTRGQQVTLSCSPISGHRSVSWYQQTPGQGLQFLFEYFSETQRNKGNFPGRFSGRQFSNSRSEMNVSTLELGDSALYLCASSLRQGGREQYFGPGTRLTVT.

This chain connects TRBV7-3 to TRBJ1-6, with unresolved D. Trimming removed 5 bases at V and 0 bases at J, with 8 bases between. Germline loops: CDR1 SGHTA, CDR2 FQGTGA. The CDR3 has 15 residues. Written as DNA, the CDR3 is TGTGCCAGCAGCCTTTACAGCTCCTATAATTCACCCCTCCACTTT. This codes for CASSLYSSYNSPLHF.

The rearrangement links TRBV30 to TRBJ1-5, with a possible D match to TRBD1 (5 bases). The CDR3 extends over 16 amino acids. The germline CDR1 and CDR2 sequences are GTSNPN and SVGIG (reference sequence). The ends were cut back, 0 bases at V and 4 bases at J, with 16 bases in the middle. Here the CDR3 reads CAWSVLGVRSNQPQHF. Here the CDR3 DNA reads TGTGCCTGGAGTGTTCTGGGGGTCCGGTCTAATCAGCCCCAGCATTTT. Combining the CDR3 with reference TRBV30 and TRBJ1-5 gives the whole variable domain SQTIHQWPATLVQPVGSPLSLECTVEGTSNPNLYWYRQAAGRGLQLLFYSVGIGQISSEVPQNLSASRPQDRQFILSSKKLLLSDSGFYLCAWSVLGVRSNQPQHFGDGTRLSIL.

For the CDR3, the DNA is TGTGCCAGCAGGCTAGCGGGGGGGCTCGATGAGCAGTTCTTC. It encodes CASRLAGGLDEQFF. The rearrangement uses TRBV2 and TRBJ2-1, with TRBD2 matching over 12 bases. The CDR3 covers 14 residues. Germline values: CDR1 SNHLY, CDR2 FYNNEI. V lost 6 bases to trimming and J lost 8 bases; unmatched junction nucleotides: 5. The variable domain in full, with the rest retrieved from reference TRBV2 and TRBJ2-1, is EPEVTQTPSHQVTQMGQEVILRCVPISNHLYFYWYRQILGQKVEFLVSFYNNEISEKSEIFDDQFSVERPDGSNFTLKIRSTKLEDSAMYFCASRLAGGLDEQFFGPGTRLTVL.

This clonotype came up many times. This sequence joins TRBV3-1 and TRBJ2-1; no definite D call. Trimming cost V 1 base and J 10 bases, with 5 bases left between them. Germline assignment: CDR1 LGHDT and CDR2 YNNKEL (reference sequence). This CDR3 has 11 amino acids. The CDR3 spells CASSQVKEQFF. CDR3 sequence (DNA): TGTGCCAGCAGCCAAGTGAAAGAGCAGTTCTTC.

This clonotype was detected many times. The gene calls are TRBV2 and TRBJ1-1, with 8 bases that match TRBD1. The junction had 14 bases not matched to a gene; V was cut back by 6 bases and J by 8 bases. In germline, CDR1 is SNHLY, CDR2 FYNNEI. The CDR3 sequence is 15 residues long. DNA of the CDR3: TGTGCCAGCAGCTCCCAGGGGGCCCGAACCCAAGAAGCTTTCTTT. Translation: CASSSQGARTQEAFF.

This clonotype was observed many times. This chain connects TRBV3-1 to TRBJ1-2, with TRBD1 matching 7 bases. The V gene's germline CDR1 is LGHDT and CDR2 YNNKEL (reference sequence). The junction had 4 bases not matched to a gene; V was cut back by 5 bases and J by 4 bases. The CDR3 extends over 13 amino acids. Here the CDR3 reads CASSGDSSYGYTF. CDR3 DNA: TGTGCCAGCAGCGGGGACAGTTCCTATGGCTACACCTTC.

This clonotype is a singleton in its sample. This chain uses TRBV7-9 with TRBJ2-3; tentative D call: TRBD2 (6 bases). The CDR3 is made up of 12 amino acids. With 4 bases removed from V and 11 bases from J, the gap between germline ends came to 13 bases. Germline V CDR1 and CDR2: SEHNR, FQNEAQ (reference sequence). DNA for the CDR3: TGTGCCAGCAGCTCCTCGGGGGTTGTGCAGTATTTT. As protein: CASSSSGVVQYF.

The V gene is TRBV7-9, the J gene TRBJ1-1; a possible D gene is TRBD1 (6 bases). V lost 1 base, J lost 11 bases, and 23 bases lay in between. The CDR3 has 16 amino acids. The germline gives CDR1 SEHNR, CDR2 FQNEAQ (reference sequence). The CDR3 region has the DNA TGTGCCAGCAGCTTAGTTTCCGGGACATCTCGTTTCAGGGCTTTCTTT. Amino acid sequence: CASSLVSGTSRFRAFF. Using reference TRBV7-9 and TRBJ1-1 for the parts outside the CDR3, the full variable domain is DTGVSQNPRHKITKRGQNVTFRCDPISEHNRLYWYRQTLGQGPEFLTYFQNEAQLEKSRLLSDRFSAERPKGSFSTLEIQRTEQGDSAMYLCASSLVSGTSRFRAFFGQGTRLTVV.

This chain connects TRBV18 to TRBJ1-2; D is uncertain. V lost 8 bases and J 2 bases, leaving 15 bases between the germline ends. Germline values: CDR1 KGHSH, CDR2 LQKENI. The CDR3 is 14 residues long. CDR3 in amino acids: CASTREVSNYGYTF. CDR3 sequence (DNA): TGTGCCAGCACCCGAGAGGTCAGCAACTATGGCTACACCTTC.

The chain links TRBV7-6 to TRBJ1-6; no firm D call. V was trimmed by 4 bases and J by 7 bases, leaving 8 bases between them. The CDR3 length is 13 residues. The germline V gene has CDR1 SGHVS and CDR2 FNYEAQ. CDR3 region: CASSSEQNSPLHF. CDR3 in DNA: TGTGCCAGCAGCTCCGAACAGAATTCACCCCTCCACTTT. The full variable domain, with the rest looked up from reference TRBV7-6 and TRBJ1-6, is GAGVSQSPRYKVTKRGQDVALRCDPISGHVSLYWYRQALGQGPEFLTYFNYEAQQDKSGLPNDRFSAERPEGSISTLTIQRTEQRDSAMYRCASSSEQNSPLHFGNGTRLTVT.

This chain connects TRBV20-1 to TRBJ1-2; D not certain. Deletions cut 6 bases from V and 2 bases from J, with 10 bases between. Germline V gene lookup returns CDR1 DFQATT and CDR2 SNEGSKA (reference sequence). The CDR3 loop spans 12 amino acids. For the CDR3, the DNA is TGCAGTGCACCGACAAGGAACTATGGCTACACCTTC. It encodes CSAPTRNYGYTF.

This clonotype was seen ten or more times. This chain uses TRBV2 with TRBJ1-1, with D maybe TRBD1 (6 bases). CDR3 length equals 13 residues. Germline CDR1 SNHLY, CDR2 FYNNEI. V lost 7 bases and J lost 6, with 15 bases in between. The CDR3 region is CASIWTEGPEAFF. The CDR3 DNA follows: TGTGCCAGCATCTGGACAGAGGGCCCTGAAGCTTTCTTT. Combining the CDR3 with reference TRBV2 and TRBJ1-1 gives the whole variable domain EPEVTQTPSHQVTQMGQEVILRCVPISNHLYFYWYRQILGQKVEFLVSFYNNEISEKSEIFDDQFSVERPDGSNFTLKIRSTKLEDSAMYFCASIWTEGPEAFFGQGTRLTVV.

This clonotype was recorded at least ten times. An end of the junction does not agree with germline; a read error may underlie this. This sequence joins TRBV10-3 and TRBJ2-7, with D perhaps matching TRBD2 (5 bases). Per germline, CDR1 ENHRY and CDR2 SYGVKD. This CDR3 spans 14 amino acids. CDR3 loop: CAISEYRRGQAEIF. The CDR3 DNA follows: TGTGCCATCAGTGAGTATCGGAGAGGGCAGGCAGAGATCTTC.

In its sample, this clonotype was seen many times. The chain has TRBV18 and TRBJ2-2; 7 bases line up with TRBD1. Germline V gives CDR1 KGHSH, CDR2 LQKENI. Germline trimming cut 5 bases from V and 3 bases from J; bases unmatched to any gene: 9. CDR3 size: 16 residues. Here the CDR3 reads CASSSKGQTYTGELFF. The DNA for the CDR3 is TGTGCCAGCTCATCGAAGGGACAGACGTACACCGGGGAGCTGTTTTTT.

This clonotype showed up many times. J is TRBJ2-3 and V is TRBV9; the match to TRBD1 covers 7 bases. V trimming: 0 bases; J trimming: 8 bases; junction bases outside the gene matches: 6. This CDR3 region has 14 residues. The V gene's germline CDR1 is SGDLS and CDR2 YYNGEE. Here the CDR3 DNA reads TGTGCCAGCAGCGTAGAGGGGGCTGCAGTTACGCAGTATTTT. Its protein product is CASSVEGAAVTQYF.